This T cell receptor beta chain was retrieved from a study of shared clonotypes between healthy human individuals. General observations from the study: When naive CD4 clonotypes were compared across a few donors, approximately 4.9% were shared.

Naive CD45RA+ and memory CD45RA-negative subsets were split from CD4+ cells. Assay: immunoSEQ multiplex PCR; the TCRdb copy retains only in-frame clones and omits some. In the table there are about 2 million clones, about 95% of which are singletons. With regard to this clone: As yet, its antigen is unknown.

The sample taken for sequencing was naive CD4+ T cells sorted from blood. Documented subset: CD45RA+ positively selected. The clonotype comes from a man aged 18 to 29 in good health.

CDR3 DNA: TGTGCCAGCAGTGAACAACAGGGCTCAGCAGATACGCAGTATTTT. Encoded protein: CASSEQQGSADTQYF. This sequence joins TRBV2 and TRBJ2-3, with D perhaps TRBD1 (6 bases). This CDR3 region has 15 residues. Trimming took off 2 bases at V and 4 bases at J, with 13 bases between the two ends. Germline V CDR1 and CDR2: SNHLY, FYNNEI.